Each of the 25 T cell receptor beta chains below was sequenced from the same sample in a study of cytomegalovirus exposure and HLA in healthy donors. The primer mix had 60 Vbeta and 13 Jbeta primers. The protocol was immunoSEQ multiplex PCR, while the TCRdb copy is restricted to in-frame clones and leaves out a portion. The table has about 170,000 clones, 73% seen once; the top ten hold approximately 5.4%. Sequences were obtained from PBMCs. These TCRs come from a young woman in good health and CMV-seropositive.

The chain links TRBV6-5 to TRBJ2-1, with 11 bases that match TRBD2. This CDR3 is 16 amino acids long. CDR1 and CDR2 (germline): MNHEY, SVGAGI. The J segment lost 10 bases and the V segment lost 0 bases, leaving 8 bases of the junction unmatched. The CDR3 here is CASSYSLAGGSREQFF. The CDR3 DNA reads as TGTGCCAGCAGTTACTCGCTAGCGGGGGGATCTAGGGAGCAGTTCTTC.

The genes are TRBV5-6 and TRBJ2-7; 9 positions agree with TRBD1. In germline, CDR1 is SGHDT, CDR2 YYEEEE. V shed 3 bases, J shed 4 bases, and the junction held 5 bases outside the gene matches. This CDR3 contains 14 residues. CDR3 loop: CASSSGTGLYEQYF. Written as DNA, the CDR3 is TGTGCCAGCAGCTCCGGGACAGGGTTATACGAGCAGTACTTC.

The V call is TRBV7-2, the J call TRBJ2-7, with TRBD2 matching 7 bases. The junction had 3 bases not matched to a gene; V was cut back by 4 bases and J by 3 bases. The CDR3 is 13 amino acids. Germline V gives CDR1 SGHTA, CDR2 FQGNSA. CDR3: CASSYGGFYEQYF. The CDR3 region has the DNA TGTGCCAGCAGCTACGGGGGGTTCTACGAGCAGTACTTC.

This clone has a single count. Its ends do not fully match the called genes, so a read error is possible. The chain is built from TRBV13 and TRBJ1-1; 11 nucleotides align to TRBD1. Germline V gives CDR1 PRHDT, CDR2 FYEKMQ (reference sequence). The CDR3 runs to 16 residues. As DNA, the CDR3 is TGTGCCAGCAGCCTAGGGGACAGGGGGGTTGGCACTGAAGCTTTCTTT. Protein sequence: CASSLGDRGVGTEAFF.

V usage is TRBV14 and J usage is TRBJ2-7; tentatively, D is TRBD1 (6 bases). Trimming removed 4 bases from V and 6 bases from J, with 13 bases in between. This CDR3 contains 13 residues. Germline V gene sequence: CDR1 SGHDN, CDR2 FVKESK. DNA of the CDR3: TGTGCCAGCAGCCCGACAGGAGCTAGCGAGCAGTACTTC. Its protein is CASSPTGASEQYF.

V usage is TRBV18 and J usage is TRBJ2-1; the D gene is possibly TRBD1 (5 bases). The V end lost 5 bases, the J end lost 0 bases, and 11 bases lay between the germline ends. The germline V gene has CDR1 KGHSH and CDR2 LQKENI. The length of the CDR3 is 15 residues. The CDR3 reads CASSLAGISYNEQFF. The CDR3 DNA reads TGTGCCAGCTCATTAGCAGGGATCTCCTACAATGAGCAGTTCTTC.

This clone was seen ten or more times. This chain links TRBV6-4 with TRBJ2-1; no firm D call. CDR3 length equals 13 residues. V dropped 0 bases and J dropped 6 bases, with 6 bases sitting between them. The germline CDR1 and CDR2 sequences are MRHNA and SNTAGT. The CDR3 here is CASSDSSSNEQFF. CDR3 sequence (DNA): TGTGCCAGCAGTGACTCCTCCAGCAATGAGCAGTTCTTC.

V gene TRBV7-9 combines with J gene TRBJ2-7; 7 nucleotides align to TRBD1. This CDR3 has 14 amino acids. Losses at the gene ends were 4 bases for V and 2 bases for J; bases not matched to a gene: 5. Germline V CDR1 and CDR2: SEHNR, FQNEAQ (reference sequence). CDR3 amino acids: CASSSETGTYEQYF. The CDR3 DNA sequence: TGTGCCAGCAGCTCGGAGACAGGGACCTACGAGCAGTACTTC.

The V gene is TRBV6-1, the J gene TRBJ1-2, with TRBD1 identical over 9 bases. The CDR3 is 12 residues long. V was clipped by 6 bases and J by 8 bases; unmatched bases: 4. Germline CDR1 MNHNS, CDR2 SASEGT. The CDR3 is CASSHRGPGYTF. As DNA, the CDR3 is TGTGCCAGCAGCCACAGGGGGCCCGGCTACACCTTC.

The chain couples TRBV13 to TRBJ2-6; D is possibly TRBD2 (6 bases). Germline loops: CDR1 PRHDT, CDR2 FYEKMQ (reference sequence). The CDR3 spans 16 residues. The germline V and J ends were trimmed by 1 base and 4 bases, with 11 bases remaining between them. The CDR3 loop is CASSLAGGKGANVLTF. The DNA for the CDR3 is TGTGCCAGCAGCTTAGCGGGCGGGAAGGGGGCCAACGTCCTGACTTTC.

This chain joins TRBV27 and TRBJ2-2, with TRBD1 matching 8 bases. The junction had 3 bases not matched to a gene; V was cut back by 2 bases and J by 4 bases. This CDR3 contains 15 residues. The germline gives CDR1 MNHEY, CDR2 SMNVEV (reference sequence). The CDR3 DNA sequence: TGTGCCAGCAGTTTACTCGACAGGGGCACCGGGGAGCTGTTTTTT. It encodes CASSLLDRGTGELFF.

In its sample, this clone was seen a few times. This chain connects TRBV30 to TRBJ2-6, with D possibly TRBD1 on 5 matching bases. CDR1 and CDR2 from the germline V gene are GTSNPN and SVGIG (reference sequence). Trimming shortened V by 3 bases and J by 2 bases, and 11 bases separated the two germline ends. The length of the CDR3 is 15 residues. This CDR3 reads CAWSPQGTGANVLTF. CDR3 sequence (DNA): TGTGCCTGGAGCCCTCAGGGAACTGGGGCCAACGTCCTGACTTTC.

This chain links TRBV7-3 with TRBJ2-1; 8 bases are shared with TRBD1. This CDR3 is built from 15 residues. V dropped 2 bases and J dropped 4; count of bases not matched to a gene: 4. Per germline, CDR1 SGHTA and CDR2 FQGTGA. The CDR3 protein is CASSLRQGRYNEQFF. DNA of the CDR3: TGTGCCAGCAGCTTACGACAGGGGAGATACAATGAGCAGTTCTTC.

The V call is TRBV12-5, the J call TRBJ1-1, with TRBD1 identical over 10 bases. CDR1 is LGHNT, CDR2 FRNRAP, per germline. Trimming removed 5 bases from V and 2 bases from J; junction bases left unmatched: 8. The CDR3 contains 16 residues. The CDR3 loop reads CASGPEGQGVNTEAFF. The CDR3 coding sequence is TGTGCTAGTGGTCCTGAAGGACAGGGGGTTAACACTGAAGCTTTCTTT. Based on the CDR3 plus reference TRBV12-5 and TRBJ1-1, the full variable domain is DARVTQTPRHKVTEMGQEVTMRCQPILGHNTVFWYRQTMMQGLELLAYFRNRAPLDDSGMPKDRFSAEMPDATLATLKIQPSEPRDSAVYFCASGPEGQGVNTEAFFGQGTRLTVV.

This chain connects TRBV11-3 to TRBJ2-2; a possible D gene is TRBD1 (6 bases). Trimming took 5 bases from V and 1 from J, leaving 20 bases between them. The CDR3 spans 18 residues. The V gene's germline CDR1 is SGHNT and CDR2 YENEEA. The CDR3 sequence: CASSMRPPGHLNTGELFF. The CDR3 region has the DNA TGTGCCAGCAGCATGCGACCCCCGGGACACCTGAACACCGGGGAGCTGTTTTTT.

J is TRBJ2-7 and V is TRBV4-3; the D is unclear. V gave up 0 bases and J gave up 3 bases, with 12 bases separating them. Germline V gene sequence: CDR1 LGHNA, CDR2 YSLEER. The CDR3 runs to 15 residues. In DNA form, the CDR3 reads TGCGCCAGCAGCCAAGATCAGGCCAGATACTACGAGCAGTACTTC. It codes for CASSQDQARYYEQYF.

This clone was seen a few times. The chain combines TRBV11-3 with TRBJ2-3; no clear D gene. In germline, CDR1 is SGHNT, CDR2 YENEEA. The CDR3 covers 13 residues. Trimming stripped 8 bases from V and 0 bases from J, with 9 bases between. This CDR3 is CASGMTSTDTQYF. In nucleotides, the CDR3 is TGTGCCAGCGGCATGACTAGCACAGATACGCAGTATTTT.

The rearrangement joins TRBV28 to TRBJ1-5, with D possibly TRBD1 on 5 matching bases. Per the germline V gene, CDR1 is MDHEN and CDR2 is SYDVKM. The CDR3 loop spans 16 amino acids. The germline V and J ends were trimmed by 1 base and 2 bases, with 12 bases remaining between them. CDR3 DNA: TGTGCCAGCAGTTTATTCAGGGAATTGGGCAATCAGCCCCAGCATTTT. Residues: CASSLFRELGNQPQHF.

V and J are TRBV6-5 and TRBJ2-6, with D unresolved. The CDR3 is 13 residues long. The germline gives CDR1 MNHEY, CDR2 SVGAGI. V gave up 7 bases and J gave up 4 bases, with 8 bases separating them. The CDR3 region is CASIFPGANVLTF. The CDR3 nucleotides read TGTGCCAGCATCTTCCCCGGGGCCAACGTCCTGACTTTC.

This rearrangement joins TRBV27 to TRBJ1-6, with D possibly matching TRBD1 (6 bases). V was pared by 5 bases and J by 8 bases, with 13 bases between. Germline CDR1 MNHEY, CDR2 SMNVEV (reference sequence). CDR3 length equals 14 residues. CDR3 in DNA: TGTGCCAGCAGTGCTACAGGGATTCATTCACCCCTCCACTTT. Protein: CASSATGIHSPLHF.

This chain connects TRBV7-9 to TRBJ2-5; TRBD1 agrees at 7 bases. Trimming removed 5 bases from V and 2 bases from J; junction bases left unmatched: 8. Germline V CDR1 and CDR2: SEHNR, FQNEAQ (reference sequence). This CDR3 has 15 amino acids. CDR3 amino acids: CASSPKRTGQETQYF. CDR3 bases: TGTGCCAGCAGCCCCAAGAGGACAGGACAAGAGACCCAGTACTTC. The full variable domain, completed using reference TRBV7-9 and TRBJ2-5, is DTGVSQNPRHKITKRGQNVTFRCDPISEHNRLYWYRQTLGQGPEFLTYFQNEAQLEKSRLLSDRFSAERPKGSFSTLEIQRTEQGDSAMYLCASSPKRTGQETQYFGPGTRLLVL.

The genes are TRBV18 and TRBJ1-3; D uncertain. This CDR3 contains 15 residues. V was pared by 2 bases and J by 1 base, with 9 bases between. Looked up from germline, CDR1 is KGHSH and CDR2 is LQKENI. Here the CDR3 reads CASSPISTSGNTIYF. CDR3 DNA sequence: TGTGCCAGCTCACCAATTTCCACTTCTGGAAACACCATATATTTT.

This clone has a handful of counts. V gene TRBV6-1 combines with J gene TRBJ1-1, with a weak D call TRBD1 (6 bases). Per germline, CDR1 MNHNS and CDR2 SASEGT. V was shortened by 5 bases and J by 4 bases, with 14 bases between the two germline ends. The CDR3 runs 14 residues. In DNA form, the CDR3 reads TGTGCCAGCAGTTATTCGGGGGGCGGCACTGAAGCTTTCTTT. Residues: CASSYSGGGTEAFF.

The rearrangement joins TRBV7-2 to TRBJ2-3, with 8 bases matching TRBD1. Looked up from germline, CDR1 is SGHTA and CDR2 is FQGNSA. Germline trimming cut 1 base from V and 1 base from J; bases unmatched to any gene: 10. This CDR3 spans 18 amino acids. The CDR3 sequence is CASSLGRGQEFGTDTQYF. For the CDR3, the DNA is TGTGCCAGCAGCTTAGGGCGGGGACAGGAGTTCGGCACAGATACGCAGTATTTT.

The chain employs TRBV28 and TRBJ1-2, with D perhaps TRBD1 (5 bases). Germline assignment: CDR1 MDHEN and CDR2 SYDVKM. Between the trimmed V and J ends, which lost 2 bases and 3 bases, there was a span of 10 bases. This CDR3 has 14 residues. CDR3 coding DNA: TGTGCCAGCAGTTTAAGGCAGGGTGACTATGGCTACACCTTC. Encoded protein: CASSLRQGDYGYTF.